The 2 T cell receptor beta chains in this list originate from one sample, sequenced in a study of T cell responses to AZD1222 COVID-19 vaccine. Produced via immunoSEQ multiplex PCR; TCRdb's table is partial and in-frame only. The sample has approximately 140,000 clones; roughly nine tenths are singletons. The source was peripheral blood, collected 28 days after the second AZD1222 dose. All receptors come from an adult who received the AZD1222 COVID-19 vaccine.

The V gene is TRBV7-6, the J gene TRBJ2-1; 9 nucleotides line up with TRBD2. The junction had 12 bases not matched to a gene; V was cut back by 7 bases and J by 8 bases. CDR3 length: 15 amino acids. Germline V gene data show CDR1 as SGHVS and CDR2 as FNYEAQ. The CDR3 nucleotides are TGTGCCAGCATTATGCGGGAGGGCCCGGCTTATGAGCAGTTCTTC. Its protein product is CASIMREGPAYEQFF. Filled out from reference TRBV7-6 and TRBJ2-1, the complete variable domain reads GAGVSQSPRYKVTKRGQDVALRCDPISGHVSLYWYRQALGQGPEFLTYFNYEAQQDKSGLPNDRFSAERPEGSISTLTIQRTEQRDSAMYRCASIMREGPAYEQFFGPGTRLTVL.

The gene calls are TRBV10-3 and TRBJ2-2; tentatively, D is TRBD2 (7 bases). The V end was cut by 2 bases, the J end by 3 bases, with 10 bases between. Per germline, CDR1 ENHRY and CDR2 SYGVKD. This CDR3 has 15 residues. CDR3 in amino acids: CAISERGADTGELFF. CDR3 sequence (DNA): TGTGCCATCAGTGAGCGGGGGGCTGACACCGGGGAGCTGTTTTTT.